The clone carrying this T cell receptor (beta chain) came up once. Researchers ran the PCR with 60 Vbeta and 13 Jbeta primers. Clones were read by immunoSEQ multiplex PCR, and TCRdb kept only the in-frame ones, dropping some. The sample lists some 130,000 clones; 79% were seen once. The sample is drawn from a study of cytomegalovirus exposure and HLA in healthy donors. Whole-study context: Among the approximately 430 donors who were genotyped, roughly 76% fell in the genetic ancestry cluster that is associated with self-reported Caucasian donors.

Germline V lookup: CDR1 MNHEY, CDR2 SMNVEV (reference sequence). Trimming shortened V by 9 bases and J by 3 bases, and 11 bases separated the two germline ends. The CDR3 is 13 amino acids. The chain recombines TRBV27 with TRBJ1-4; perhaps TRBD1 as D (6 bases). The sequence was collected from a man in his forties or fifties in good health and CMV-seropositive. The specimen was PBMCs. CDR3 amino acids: CASQGSANEKLFF. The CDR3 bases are TGTGCCAGTCAGGGGTCGGCTAATGAAAAACTGTTTTTT. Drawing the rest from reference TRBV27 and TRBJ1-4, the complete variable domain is EAQVTQNPRYLITVTGKKLTVTCSQNMNHEYMSWYRQDPGLGLRQIYYSMNVEVTDKGDVPEGYKVSRKEKRNFPLILESPSPNQTSLYFCASQGSANEKLFFGSGTQLSVL.